Listed here is a single T cell receptor (beta chain). An expansion of CD8+CD57+ cells by flow cytometry had been shown in patients chosen for sequencing. These data come from a study of CD8+CD57+ T cells in acquired aplastic anemia. Profiling of TCR beta VDJ combinations and CDR3 sequences used genomic DNA as template. One entry per CDR3 protein results from TCRdb running MiXCR on the reads. The sample has roughly 250,000 distinct CDR3 sequences; around 82% are singletons. CDR1 is SGHVS, CDR2 FQNEAQ, per germline. V lost 5 bases, J lost 15 bases, and 26 bases lay in between. The CDR3 consists of 16 residues.

Material for sequencing was sorted CD4+, CD8+, or CD8+CD57+ T cells (not recorded which) from PBMCs. The TCR sequence derives from a human donor with aplastic anemia. The chain combines TRBV7-8 with TRBJ1-6; a weak D match, TRBD1 (5 bases). This CDR3 is CASSADSGSDNQHLHF. The CDR3 DNA reads as TGTGCCAGCAGCGCCGACAGCGGCTCCGATAATCAGCACCTCCACTTT.